These T cell receptor beta chains were read from a single sample in a study of T-cell reconstitution after alpha-beta-depleted transplantation in children. TCRdb used MiXCR to reprocess the PCR reads, holding one entry per CDR3 protein. The data contain fewer than 85,000 distinct CDR3 sequences, roughly 13% of them seen just once; the ten biggest clones take up 25% to 30%. Specimen: PBMCs, mostly from graft donor cells, collected 180 days after TCRalphabeta/CD19-depleted stem cell transplant. The receptor source for this set is a male patient aged 2-9 years who had a stem cell transplant for acute lymphoblastic leukemia, so the T cells may come from the graft donor. Both conserved end residues are part of each CDR3. Each record gives: D gene, V gene, J gene, clone size, CDR3 protein, CDR3 DNA. The D gene is left open where the match is weak. Size tells how often a clone was seen (once, few, many) or the class of an expanded clone, and some rows leave it out.

d_call: -
v_call: TRBV6-5
j_call: TRBJ2-3
clone_size: -
cdr3_aa: CASSYRGSDTQYF
cdr3_nt: TGTGCCAGCAGTTACAGGGGGTCAGATACGCAGTATTTT

d_call: TRBD2
v_call: TRBV20-1
j_call: TRBJ2-7
clone_size: few
cdr3_aa: CSARLGLAGTYEQYF
cdr3_nt: TGCAGTGCTAGACTTGGACTAGCGGGAACCTACGAGCAGTACTTC

d_call: TRBD1
v_call: TRBV6-2/TRBV6-3
j_call: TRBJ2-1
clone_size: few
cdr3_aa: CASSNDRGYNEQFF
cdr3_nt: TGTGCCAGCAGTAACGACAGGGGCTACAATGAGCAGTTCTTC

d_call: TRBD1
v_call: TRBV5-1
j_call: TRBJ2-7
clone_size: few
cdr3_aa: CASSRDRGYEQYF
cdr3_nt: TGCGCCAGCAGCCGCGACAGGGGCTACGAGCAGTACTTC

d_call: -
v_call: TRBV20-1
j_call: TRBJ2-2
clone_size: -
cdr3_aa: CSATGGRNTGELFF
cdr3_nt: TGCAGTGCTACGGGGGGCCGCAACACCGGGGAGCTGTTTTTT

d_call: -
v_call: TRBV15
j_call: TRBJ2-1
clone_size: many
cdr3_aa: CATRTTGRGEQFF
cdr3_nt: TGTGCCACCAGGACAACAGGGAGGGGTGAGCAGTTCTTC

d_call: TRBD2
v_call: TRBV6-1
j_call: TRBJ2-1
clone_size: -
cdr3_aa: CASGTSGRMWGLNEQFF
cdr3_nt: TGTGCCAGCGGGACTAGCGGGAGGATGTGGGGTCTCAATGAGCAGTTCTTC

d_call: TRBD2
v_call: TRBV4-3
j_call: TRBJ2-1
clone_size: -
cdr3_aa: CASSQRKTSDFEGNEQFF
cdr3_nt: TGCGCCAGCAGCCAACGCAAGACTAGCGATTTCGAAGGGAATGAGCAGTTCTTC

d_call: -
v_call: TRBV4-3
j_call: TRBJ2-2
clone_size: few
cdr3_aa: CASSQRGTGELFF
cdr3_nt: TGCGCCAGCAGCCAAAGGGGCACCGGGGAGCTGTTTTTT

d_call: -
v_call: TRBV4-1
j_call: TRBJ1-3
clone_size: few
cdr3_aa: CASSHSIPGRAARNTIYF
cdr3_nt: TGCGCCAGCAGCCACTCGATTCCGGGACGTGCAGCCCGAAACACCATATATTTT

d_call: -
v_call: TRBV20-1
j_call: TRBJ2-5
clone_size: few
cdr3_aa: CSARGGGKETQYF
cdr3_nt: TGCAGTGCTAGAGGGGGCGGGAAAGAGACCCAGTACTTC

d_call: -
v_call: TRBV7-2
j_call: TRBJ2-7
clone_size: few
cdr3_aa: CASSSRSGVPYEQYF
cdr3_nt: TGTGCCAGCAGCTCGAGGTCGGGAGTCCCCTACGAGCAGTACTTC

d_call: -
v_call: TRBV9
j_call: TRBJ1-2
clone_size: few
cdr3_aa: CASSVAPGYGYTF
cdr3_nt: TGTGCCAGCAGCGTAGCCCCAGGCTATGGCTACACCTTC

d_call: -
v_call: TRBV29-1
j_call: TRBJ2-5
clone_size: many
cdr3_aa: CSAYRVEETQYF
cdr3_nt: TGCAGCGCCTACAGGGTCGAGGAGACCCAGTACTTC

d_call: TRBD1
v_call: TRBV9
j_call: TRBJ2-6
clone_size: few
cdr3_aa: CASSVPGQGASGANVLTF
cdr3_nt: TGTGCCAGCAGCGTCCCGGGACAGGGGGCCTCTGGGGCCAACGTCCTGACTTTC

d_call: TRBD2
v_call: TRBV20-1
j_call: TRBJ2-4
clone_size: -
cdr3_aa: CSVPGLAGGTKNIQYF
cdr3_nt: TGCAGCGTTCCGGGACTAGCGGGAGGGACCAAAAACATTCAGTACTTC

d_call: TRBD2
v_call: TRBV4-2
j_call: TRBJ2-7
clone_size: few
cdr3_aa: CASSQVASGNYEQYF
cdr3_nt: TGTGCCAGCAGCCAAGTGGCTAGCGGGAATTACGAGCAGTACTTC

d_call: -
v_call: TRBV7-9
j_call: TRBJ2-5
clone_size: many
cdr3_aa: CASSLQGWQETQYF
cdr3_nt: TGTGCCAGCAGCTTGCAGGGGTGGCAAGAGACCCAGTACTTC

d_call: TRBD2
v_call: TRBV20-1
j_call: TRBJ2-5
clone_size: -
cdr3_aa: CSARRLAGGVEETQYF
cdr3_nt: TGCAGTGCTAGGAGGCTAGCGGGAGGGGTCGAAGAGACCCAGTACTTC

d_call: -
v_call: TRBV5-1
j_call: TRBJ2-3
clone_size: -
cdr3_aa: CASSPASEGIYTQYF
cdr3_nt: TGCGCCAGCAGCCCCGCTAGCGAGGGTATATATACGCAGTATTTT

d_call: -
v_call: TRBV5-1
j_call: TRBJ1-1
clone_size: many
cdr3_aa: CASSSVLGSSNTEAFF
cdr3_nt: TGCGCCAGCAGCTCCGTTTTAGGGAGTTCGAACACTGAAGCTTTCTTT

d_call: TRBD1
v_call: TRBV12-3/TRBV12-4
j_call: TRBJ1-5
clone_size: few
cdr3_aa: CASSLRDRGSGPQHF
cdr3_nt: TGTGCCAGCAGTTTAAGGGACAGGGGGTCAGGGCCCCAGCATTTT

d_call: -
v_call: TRBV29-1
j_call: TRBJ2-7
clone_size: -
cdr3_aa: CSVVSYEQYF
cdr3_nt: TGCAGCGTTGTTAGCTACGAGCAGTACTTC

d_call: -
v_call: TRBV18
j_call: TRBJ2-5
clone_size: -
cdr3_aa: CASSPSSRAQETQYF
cdr3_nt: TGTGCCAGCTCACCTTCGTCCCGGGCCCAAGAGACCCAGTACTTC

d_call: -
v_call: TRBV7-9
j_call: TRBJ1-2
clone_size: few
cdr3_aa: CASSLGTGEFNYGYTF
cdr3_nt: TGTGCCAGCAGCTTGGGCACGGGAGAGTTTAACTATGGCTACACCTTC

d_call: -
v_call: TRBV7-9
j_call: TRBJ2-1
clone_size: many
cdr3_aa: CASSSLLPGPRGEQFF
cdr3_nt: TGTGCCAGCAGCTCCCTTCTGCCAGGGCCCCGCGGTGAGCAGTTCTTC

d_call: -
v_call: TRBV12-3/TRBV12-4
j_call: TRBJ2-7
clone_size: few
cdr3_aa: CASSGARVHHEQYF
cdr3_nt: TGTGCCAGCAGTGGAGCCCGGGTCCACCATGAGCAGTACTTC

d_call: -
v_call: TRBV11-1
j_call: TRBJ2-6
clone_size: few
cdr3_aa: CASSLGIGGGSGANVLTF
cdr3_nt: TGTGCCAGCAGCTTAGGTATCGGCGGCGGCTCTGGGGCCAACGTCCTGACTTTC

d_call: -
v_call: TRBV20-1
j_call: TRBJ1-3
clone_size: -
cdr3_aa: CSASKGPPSGNTIYF
cdr3_nt: TGCAGTGCTAGCAAGGGTCCCCCCTCTGGAAACACCATATATTTT

d_call: -
v_call: TRBV10-3
j_call: TRBJ2-3
clone_size: -
cdr3_aa: CAISGRFTDTQYF
cdr3_nt: TGTGCCATCAGTGGACGGTTCACAGATACGCAGTATTTT

d_call: TRBD1
v_call: TRBV10-3
j_call: TRBJ2-3
clone_size: many
cdr3_aa: CAISGTGNLGTQYF
cdr3_nt: TGTGCCATCAGTGGGACAGGGAACCTGGGTACGCAGTATTTT

d_call: -
v_call: TRBV10-2
j_call: TRBJ2-4
clone_size: few
cdr3_aa: CASKRHGALVAKNIQYF
cdr3_nt: TGCGCCAGCAAACGTCACGGGGCCTTAGTAGCCAAAAACATTCAGTACTTC

d_call: TRBD1
v_call: TRBV7-8
j_call: TRBJ2-7
clone_size: -
cdr3_aa: CASSLARKGARTYEQYF
cdr3_nt: TGTGCCAGCAGCTTAGCGAGGAAGGGGGCGCGTACCTACGAGCAGTACTTC

d_call: -
v_call: TRBV6-5
j_call: TRBJ2-1
clone_size: few
cdr3_aa: CASSYLSVRTNNEQFF
cdr3_nt: TGTGCCAGCAGTTATCTCTCCGTACGGACAAACAATGAGCAGTTCTTC

d_call: -
v_call: TRBV20-1
j_call: TRBJ2-7
clone_size: many
cdr3_aa: CSARGLGYEQYF
cdr3_nt: TGCAGTGCTAGAGGACTAGGCTACGAGCAGTACTTC

d_call: TRBD1
v_call: TRBV4-2
j_call: TRBJ2-5
clone_size: -
cdr3_aa: CASSPGTEETQYF
cdr3_nt: TGTGCCAGCAGCCCCGGGACAGAAGAGACCCAGTACTTC

d_call: -
v_call: TRBV9
j_call: TRBJ1-5
clone_size: -
cdr3_aa: CASSPWGGNQPQHF
cdr3_nt: TGTGCCAGCAGCCCCTGGGGGGGCAATCAGCCCCAGCATTTT

d_call: -
v_call: TRBV5-1
j_call: TRBJ1-2
clone_size: few
cdr3_aa: CASSLDRTNYGYTF
cdr3_nt: TGCGCCAGCAGCTTGGACAGAACTAACTATGGCTACACCTTC

d_call: -
v_call: TRBV25-1
j_call: TRBJ2-7
clone_size: many
cdr3_aa: CASSGGLPLYEQYF
cdr3_nt: TGTGCCAGCAGTGGGGGACTTCCCCTCTACGAGCAGTACTTC

d_call: -
v_call: TRBV25-1
j_call: TRBJ2-3
clone_size: once
cdr3_aa: CASSPLGKGASTDTQYF
cdr3_nt: TGTGCCAGCAGTCCCCTTGGAAAGGGAGCCAGCACAGATACGCAGTATTTT

d_call: -
v_call: TRBV7-2
j_call: TRBJ2-2
clone_size: few
cdr3_aa: CASSNRDLGTGELFF
cdr3_nt: TGTGCCAGCAGCAACCGGGACTTGGGCACCGGGGAGCTGTTTTTT